This T cell receptor beta chain came from a study of T-cell reconstitution after alpha-beta-depleted transplantation in children. Study results and caveats: Elevated TCRbeta diversity at day 60 was traced, in some patients, to surviving recipient T cells and thymic progenitors.

The TCRbeta library incorporated unique molecular identifiers. From the PCR reads, TCRdb called clonotypes with MiXCR, one entry per CDR3 protein. The sample has almost 600,000 distinct CDR3 sequences, 27% seen once. Regarding this clonotype: What it binds is not known.

Sequencing was performed on PBMCs, taken before TCRalphabeta/CD19-depleted stem cell transplant. This receptor was identified in a boy under two years old with Wiskott-Aldrich syndrome, due to receive a stem cell transplant.

The CDR3, as DNA: TGCGCCAGCGCCTACAGGGCAACTAATGAAAAACTGTTTTTT. As protein: CASAYRATNEKLFF. V gene TRBV5-1 combines with J gene TRBJ1-4, with a tentative D call TRBD1 (6 bases). The V end was cut by 7 bases, the J end by 0 bases, with 10 bases between. This CDR3 has 14 residues. Germline CDR1 SGHRS, CDR2 YFSETQ.